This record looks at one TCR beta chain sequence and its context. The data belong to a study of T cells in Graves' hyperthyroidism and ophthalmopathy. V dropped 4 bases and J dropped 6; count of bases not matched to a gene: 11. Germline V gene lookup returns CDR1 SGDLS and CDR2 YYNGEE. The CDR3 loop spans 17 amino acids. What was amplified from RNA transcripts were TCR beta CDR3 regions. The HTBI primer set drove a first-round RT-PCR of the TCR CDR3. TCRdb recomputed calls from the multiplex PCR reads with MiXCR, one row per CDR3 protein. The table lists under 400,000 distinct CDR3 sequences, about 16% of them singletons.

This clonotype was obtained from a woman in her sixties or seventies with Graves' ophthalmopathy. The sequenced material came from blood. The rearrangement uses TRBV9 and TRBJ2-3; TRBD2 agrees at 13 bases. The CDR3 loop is CASSPRTSGSSRDTQYF. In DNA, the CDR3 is TGTGCCAGCAGCCCGAGGACTAGCGGGAGTAGTAGGGATACGCAGTATTTT.